This passage covers 5 T cell receptor beta chains from one sample sequenced in a study of blood T cell repertoires in COVID-19. Generated by immunoSEQ multiplex PCR, the TCRdb table keeps only in-frame clones and is missing some. Of some 80,000 clones in the sample, roughly 90% were seen once. Sample: peripheral blood. These receptors were obtained from a woman in her forties or fifties with active or convalescent COVID-19.

The chain links TRBV7-2 to TRBJ2-5, with D maybe TRBD2 (7 bases). Trimming removed 8 bases from V and 7 bases from J, with 17 bases in between. There are 13 residues in the CDR3. Germline CDR1 is SGHTA and CDR2 is FQGNSA. The CDR3 is CASQLRGGGTQYF. The CDR3 nucleotides are TGTGCCAGCCAGCTTAGGGGGGGCGGGACCCAGTACTTC.

V gene TRBV6-4 combines with J gene TRBJ2-2; no definite D call. V lost 3 bases and J lost 5, with 10 bases in between. The CDR3 spans 14 residues. CDR1 is MRHNA, CDR2 SNTAGT, per germline. CDR3 residues: CASSEKPGTGELFF. DNA of the CDR3: TGTGCCAGCAGTGAGAAGCCGGGTACCGGGGAGCTGTTTTTT.

CDR3 in amino acids: CAIRAAGGPSEQFF. In DNA form, the CDR3 reads TGTGCCATCAGAGCAGCGGGGGGGCCAAGTGAGCAGTTCTTC. The chain has TRBV10-3 and TRBJ2-1, with 10 bases matching TRBD2. The CDR3 is made up of 14 amino acids. Looked up from germline, CDR1 is ENHRY and CDR2 is SYGVKD. V shed 6 bases and J 9 bases; nucleotides not matched to a gene: 8.

This rearrangement joins TRBV3-1 (or the pseudogene TRBV3-2) to TRBJ1-5, with D possibly matching TRBD1 (6 bases). The CDR3 covers 17 residues. The V end lost 0 bases, the J end lost 0 bases, and 12 bases lay between the germline ends. Germline CDR1 LGHDT, CDR2 YNNKEL (reference sequence). The DNA of the CDR3 is TGTGCCAGCAGCCAAGATTCCCGGACAGCTAGCAATCAGCCCCAGCATTTT. As protein: CASSQDSRTASNQPQHF.

V is TRBV7-6 and J is TRBJ2-7; perhaps TRBD1 as D (6 bases). Per the germline V gene, CDR1 is SGHVS and CDR2 is FNYEAQ. The V and J ends lost 8 bases and 4 bases respectively, with 15 bases between them. This CDR3 comprises 13 residues. CDR3 nucleotides: TGTGCCAGCCAGGGCCCACAGGGATACGAGCAGTACTTC. Encoded protein: CASQGPQGYEQYF.